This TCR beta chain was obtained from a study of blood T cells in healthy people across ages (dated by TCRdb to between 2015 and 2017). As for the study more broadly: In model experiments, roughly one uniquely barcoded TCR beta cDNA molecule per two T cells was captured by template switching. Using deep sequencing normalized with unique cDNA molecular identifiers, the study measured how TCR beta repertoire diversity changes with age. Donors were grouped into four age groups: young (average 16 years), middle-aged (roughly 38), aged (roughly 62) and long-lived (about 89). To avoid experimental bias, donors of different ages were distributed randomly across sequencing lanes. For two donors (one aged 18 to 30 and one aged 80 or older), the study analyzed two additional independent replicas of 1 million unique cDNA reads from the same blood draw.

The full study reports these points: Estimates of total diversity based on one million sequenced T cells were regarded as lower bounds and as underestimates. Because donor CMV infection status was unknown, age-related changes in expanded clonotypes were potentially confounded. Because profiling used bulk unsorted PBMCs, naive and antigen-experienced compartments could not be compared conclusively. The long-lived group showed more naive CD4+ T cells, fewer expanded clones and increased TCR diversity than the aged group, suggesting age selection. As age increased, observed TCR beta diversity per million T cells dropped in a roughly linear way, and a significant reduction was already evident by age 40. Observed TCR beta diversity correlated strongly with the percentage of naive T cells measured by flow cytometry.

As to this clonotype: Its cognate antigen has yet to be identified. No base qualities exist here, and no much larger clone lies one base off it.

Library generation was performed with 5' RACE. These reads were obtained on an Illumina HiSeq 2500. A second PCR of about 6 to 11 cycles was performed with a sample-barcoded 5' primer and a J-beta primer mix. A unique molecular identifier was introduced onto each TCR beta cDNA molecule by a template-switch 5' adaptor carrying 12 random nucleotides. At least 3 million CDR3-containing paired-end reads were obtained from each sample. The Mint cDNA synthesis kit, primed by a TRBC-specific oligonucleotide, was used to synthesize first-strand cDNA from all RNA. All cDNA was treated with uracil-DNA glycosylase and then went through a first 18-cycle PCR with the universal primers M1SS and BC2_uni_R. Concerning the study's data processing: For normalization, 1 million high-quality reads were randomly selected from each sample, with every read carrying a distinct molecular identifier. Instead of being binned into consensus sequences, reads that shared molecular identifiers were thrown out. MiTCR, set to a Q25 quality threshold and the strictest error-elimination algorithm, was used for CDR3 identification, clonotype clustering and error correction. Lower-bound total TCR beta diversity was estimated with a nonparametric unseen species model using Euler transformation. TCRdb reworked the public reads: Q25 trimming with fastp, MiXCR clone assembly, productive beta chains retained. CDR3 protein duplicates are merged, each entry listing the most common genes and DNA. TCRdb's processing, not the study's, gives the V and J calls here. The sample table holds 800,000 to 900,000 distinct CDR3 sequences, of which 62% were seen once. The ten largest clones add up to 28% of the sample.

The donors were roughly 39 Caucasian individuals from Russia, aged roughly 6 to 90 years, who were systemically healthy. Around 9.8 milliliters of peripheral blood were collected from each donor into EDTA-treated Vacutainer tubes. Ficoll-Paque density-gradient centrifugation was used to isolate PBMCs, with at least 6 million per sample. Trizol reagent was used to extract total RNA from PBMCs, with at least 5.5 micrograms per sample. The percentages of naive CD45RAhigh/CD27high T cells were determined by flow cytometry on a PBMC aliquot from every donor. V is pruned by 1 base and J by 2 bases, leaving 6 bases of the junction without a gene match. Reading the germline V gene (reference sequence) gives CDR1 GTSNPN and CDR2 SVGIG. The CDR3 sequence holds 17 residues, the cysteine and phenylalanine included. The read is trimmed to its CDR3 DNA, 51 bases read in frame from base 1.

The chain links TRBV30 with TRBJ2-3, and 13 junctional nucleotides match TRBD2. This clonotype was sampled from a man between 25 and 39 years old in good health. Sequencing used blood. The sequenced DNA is TGTGCCTGGAGTGGACTAGCGGGGGGTCAAGACACAGATACGCAGTATTTT. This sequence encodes CAWSGLAGGQDTDTQYF.